The present T cell receptor (beta chain) was sequenced within a study of T cells in Graves' hyperthyroidism and ophthalmopathy. The TCR beta CDR3 regions underwent amplification using RNA transcripts as the source. Initially, a first-round RT-PCR of the TCR CDR3 employed the HTBI primer set. TCRdb re-analysed the multiplex PCR reads in MiXCR, keeping a single row per CDR3 protein. The data hold 270,000 or so distinct CDR3 sequences, with 12% to 15% observed a single time. Deletions cut 3 bases from V and 4 bases from J, with 12 bases between. Looked up from germline, CDR1 is MNHEY and CDR2 is SMNVEV (reference sequence). This CDR3 is 14 amino acids long. This clonotype was seen at least ten times.

Sequencing was done on a sample of blood. V gene TRBV27 combines with J gene TRBJ2-5; D might be TRBD2 (6 bases). The source of this sequence is a woman in her fifties or sixties with Graves' hyperthyroidism that later progressed to Graves' ophthalmopathy. The CDR3 DNA reads TGTGCCAGCAGTTTGGCGGGACGGAGAGAGACCCAGTACTTC. Translating it yields CASSLAGRRETQYF.